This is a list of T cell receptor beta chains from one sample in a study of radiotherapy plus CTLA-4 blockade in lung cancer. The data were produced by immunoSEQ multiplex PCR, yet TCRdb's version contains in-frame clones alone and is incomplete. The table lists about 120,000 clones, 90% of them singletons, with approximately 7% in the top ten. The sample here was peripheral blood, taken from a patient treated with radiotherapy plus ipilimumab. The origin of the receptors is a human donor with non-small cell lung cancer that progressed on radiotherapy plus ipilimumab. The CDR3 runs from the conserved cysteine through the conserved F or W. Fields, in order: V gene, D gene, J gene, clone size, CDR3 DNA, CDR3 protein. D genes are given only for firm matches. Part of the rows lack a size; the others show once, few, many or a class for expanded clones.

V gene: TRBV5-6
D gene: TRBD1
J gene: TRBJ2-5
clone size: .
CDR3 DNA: TGTGCCAGCAGCCGGGACAGACAAGAGACCCAGTACTTC
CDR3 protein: CASSRDRQETQYF

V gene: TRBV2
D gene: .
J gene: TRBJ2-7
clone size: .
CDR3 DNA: TGTGCCAGCAAGGACAACGGTGCTCTCGGTTACGAGCAGTACTTC
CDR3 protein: CASKDNGALGYEQYF

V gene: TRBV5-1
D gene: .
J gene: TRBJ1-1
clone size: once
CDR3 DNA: TGCGCCAGCAGCCCCATTTCCTCAGCGACTAACACTGAAGCTTTCTTT
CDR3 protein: CASSPISSATNTEAFF

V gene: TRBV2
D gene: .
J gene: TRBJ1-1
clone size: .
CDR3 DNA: TGTGCCAGCACGGCAGGAGGAGGGGACTTGAACACTGAAGCTTTCTTT
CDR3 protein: CASTAGGGDLNTEAFF

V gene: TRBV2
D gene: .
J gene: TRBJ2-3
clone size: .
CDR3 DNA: TGTGCCAGCAGAAGTGGGGAGGCAGATACGCAGTATTTT
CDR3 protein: CASRSGEADTQYF

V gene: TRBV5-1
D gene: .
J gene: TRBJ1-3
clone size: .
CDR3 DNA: TGCGCCAGCAGCTTGACGGGGCTCTCTGGAAACACCATATATTTT
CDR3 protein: CASSLTGLSGNTIYF

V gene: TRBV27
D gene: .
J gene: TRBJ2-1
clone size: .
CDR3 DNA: TGTGCCAGCAGTTTACGTTGGTATGGGGGAGCTCCATATGAGCAGTTCTTC
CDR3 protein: CASSLRWYGGAPYEQFF

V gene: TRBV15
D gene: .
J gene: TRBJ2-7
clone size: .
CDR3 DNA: TGTGCCACCGGAGACAGGTTTTCATACGAGCAGTACTTC
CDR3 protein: CATGDRFSYEQYF

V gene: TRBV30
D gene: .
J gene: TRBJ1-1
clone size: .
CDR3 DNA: TGTGCCTGGACTAAACTCGGGCCGTACACTGAAGCTTTCTTT
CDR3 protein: CAWTKLGPYTEAFF

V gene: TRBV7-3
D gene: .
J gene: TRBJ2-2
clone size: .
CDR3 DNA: TGTGCCAGCAGCCCCGTGGGTCACGGGGAGCTGTTTTTT
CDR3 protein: CASSPVGHGELFF

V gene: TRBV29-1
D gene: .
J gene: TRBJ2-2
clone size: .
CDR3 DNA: TGCAGCGTGACCGATGGGGAGCTGTTTTTT
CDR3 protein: CSVTDGELFF

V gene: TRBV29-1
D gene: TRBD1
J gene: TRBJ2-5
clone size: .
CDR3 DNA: TGCAGCGTTGTTATTAGACAGGGGGCCTGGCAAGAGACCCAGTACTTC
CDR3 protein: CSVVIRQGAWQETQYF

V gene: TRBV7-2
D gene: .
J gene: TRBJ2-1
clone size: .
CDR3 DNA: TGTGCCAGCAGCTCCAGCCACAATGAGCAGTTCTTC
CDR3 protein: CASSSSHNEQFF

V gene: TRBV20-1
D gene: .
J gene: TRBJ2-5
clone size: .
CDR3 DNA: TGCAGTGCTAGGAAGGGTGAGACCCAGTACTTC
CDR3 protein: CSARKGETQYF

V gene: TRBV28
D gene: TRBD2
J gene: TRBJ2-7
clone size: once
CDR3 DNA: TGTGCCAGCGGGAGACTAGCGGGAGTAACCTACGAGCAGTACTTC
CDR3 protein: CASGRLAGVTYEQYF

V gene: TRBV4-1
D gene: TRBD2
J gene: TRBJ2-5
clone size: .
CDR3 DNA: TGCGCCAGCAGCCAACTGGGACTAGTGGTTTTGGAGACCCAGTACTTC
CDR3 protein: CASSQLGLVVLETQYF

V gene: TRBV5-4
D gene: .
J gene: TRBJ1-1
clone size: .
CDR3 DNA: TGTGCCAGCAGCTTGTCTACAGGAACGACGGAGAAAGCTTTCTTT
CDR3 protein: CASSLSTGTTEKAFF

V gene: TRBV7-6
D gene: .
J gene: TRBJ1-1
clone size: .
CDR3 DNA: TGTGCCAGCAGCTTAACTAGGAACACTGAAGCTTTCTTT
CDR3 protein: CASSLTRNTEAFF

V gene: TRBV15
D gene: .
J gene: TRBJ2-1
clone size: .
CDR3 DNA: TGTGCCACCAGCAGAGATTTGAGCCGGGAGCGACTCTACAATGAGCAGTTCTTC
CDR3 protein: CATSRDLSRERLYNEQFF

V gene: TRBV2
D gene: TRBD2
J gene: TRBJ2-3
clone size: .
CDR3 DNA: TGTGCCAGCAAGCGGGAGGGCCCGTCAGATACGCAGTATTTT
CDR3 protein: CASKREGPSDTQYF

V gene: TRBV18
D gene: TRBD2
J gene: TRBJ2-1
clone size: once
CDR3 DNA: TGTGCCAGCTCACTCCTAGCGGGAGGTAGGGGCAACAATGAGCAGTTCTTC
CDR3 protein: CASSLLAGGRGNNEQFF

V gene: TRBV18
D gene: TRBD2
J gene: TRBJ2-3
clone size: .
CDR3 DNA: TGTGCCAGCTCACCGATCAGGTTGACTAGCGGGAGTAAAGCAGATACGCAGTATTTT
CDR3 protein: CASSPIRLTSGSKADTQYF

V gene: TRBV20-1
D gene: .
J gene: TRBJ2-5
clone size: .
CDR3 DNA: TGCAGTGCTAGACCCGCGGGCACCATGTACTTC
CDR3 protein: CSARPAGTMYF

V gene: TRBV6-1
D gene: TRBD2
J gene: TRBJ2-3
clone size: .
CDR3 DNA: TGTGCCAGCAGTCTAGCGGGGAGCACAGATACGCAGTATTTT
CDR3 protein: CASSLAGSTDTQYF

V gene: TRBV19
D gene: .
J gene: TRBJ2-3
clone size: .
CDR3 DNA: TGTGCCAGTAGAGCAAGGGATACGCAGTATTTT
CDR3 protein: CASRARDTQYF

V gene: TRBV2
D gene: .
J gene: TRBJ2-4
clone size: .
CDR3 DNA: TGTGCCAGCGTCCGGGGTCCCGCCAAAAACATTCAGTACTTC
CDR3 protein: CASVRGPAKNIQYF

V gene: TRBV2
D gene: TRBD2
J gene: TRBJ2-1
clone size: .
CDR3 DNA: TGTGCCAGCAGTGAACTTACGGGAGGGCTCGGCAATGAGCAGTTCTTC
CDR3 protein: CASSELTGGLGNEQFF

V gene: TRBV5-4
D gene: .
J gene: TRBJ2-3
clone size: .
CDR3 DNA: TGTGCCAGCAGCTTAGGACGCACAGATACGCAGTATTTT
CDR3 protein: CASSLGRTDTQYF

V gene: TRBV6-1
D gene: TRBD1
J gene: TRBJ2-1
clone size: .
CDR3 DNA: TGTGCCAGCAGTGGGGGACAGGGGAAGCAGTTCTTC
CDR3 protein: CASSGGQGKQFF

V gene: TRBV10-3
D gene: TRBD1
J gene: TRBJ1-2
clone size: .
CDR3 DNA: TGTGCCATAGGACAGGGGGGTAACTATGGCTACACCTTC
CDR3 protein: CAIGQGGNYGYTF

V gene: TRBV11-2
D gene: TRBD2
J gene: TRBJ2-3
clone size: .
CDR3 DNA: TGTGCCAGCAGCTTAACCCGGACTAGCGGGAGCAACACAGATACGCAGTATTTT
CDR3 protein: CASSLTRTSGSNTDTQYF

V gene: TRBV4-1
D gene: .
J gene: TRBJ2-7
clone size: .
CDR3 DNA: TGCGCCAGCAGCCCCTCCGGGGTTCGCTCCTACGAGCAGTACTTC
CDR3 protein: CASSPSGVRSYEQYF

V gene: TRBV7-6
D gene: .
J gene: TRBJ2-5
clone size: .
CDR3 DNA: TGTGCCAGCAGCTTAGCCCAAGAGACCCAGTACTTC
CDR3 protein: CASSLAQETQYF

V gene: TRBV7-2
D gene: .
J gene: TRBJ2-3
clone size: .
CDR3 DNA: TGTGCCAGCAGCTTACTCAGGGATACGCAGTATTTT
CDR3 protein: CASSLLRDTQYF

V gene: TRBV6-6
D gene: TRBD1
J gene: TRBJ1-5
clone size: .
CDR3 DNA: TGTGCCAGCGGCACCACGGACAGGGGGCTTTATCAGCCCCAGCATTTT
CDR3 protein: CASGTTDRGLYQPQHF

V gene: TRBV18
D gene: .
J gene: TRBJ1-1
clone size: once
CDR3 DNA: TGTGCCAGCTCACACACAATACCACAGAACACTGAAGCTTTCTTT
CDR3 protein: CASSHTIPQNTEAFF

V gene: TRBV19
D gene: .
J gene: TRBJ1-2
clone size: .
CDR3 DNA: TGTGCCAGTAGAACACCCCGGGGCAGAGAAGGCTATGGCTACACCTTC
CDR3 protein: CASRTPRGREGYGYTF

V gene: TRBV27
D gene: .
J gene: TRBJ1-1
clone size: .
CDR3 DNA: TGTGCCAGCAGCCTTAAAGGCAACACTGAAGCTTTCTTT
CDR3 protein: CASSLKGNTEAFF

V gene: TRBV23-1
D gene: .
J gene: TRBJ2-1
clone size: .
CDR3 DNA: TGCGCCAGCAGTCACGGAGGGGACAGCGCGTATGAGCAGTTCTTC
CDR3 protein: CASSHGGDSAYEQFF

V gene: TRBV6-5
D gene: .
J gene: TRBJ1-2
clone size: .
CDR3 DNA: TGTGCCAGCAGTAATCGTGGGACCTATGGCTACACCTTC
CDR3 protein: CASSNRGTYGYTF

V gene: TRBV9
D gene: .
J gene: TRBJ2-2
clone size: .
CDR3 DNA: TGTGCCAGCAGCGTAGCTGCGAGGGAAGGGGAGCTGTTTTTT
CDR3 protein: CASSVAAREGELFF

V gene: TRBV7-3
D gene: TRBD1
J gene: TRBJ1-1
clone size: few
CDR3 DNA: TGTGCCAGCAGCTCGAGACAGGGCTCGATGACTGAAGCTTTCTTT
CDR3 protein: CASSSRQGSMTEAFF

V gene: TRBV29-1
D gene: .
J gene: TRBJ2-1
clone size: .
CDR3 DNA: TGCAGCGAGCACGGGACTCAACAAACCTACAATGAGCAGTTCTTC
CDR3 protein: CSEHGTQQTYNEQFF

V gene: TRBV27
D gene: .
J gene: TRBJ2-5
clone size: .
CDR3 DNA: TGTGCCAGCACACGCCGACGGGACCTACAAGAGACCCAGTACTTC
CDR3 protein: CASTRRRDLQETQYF

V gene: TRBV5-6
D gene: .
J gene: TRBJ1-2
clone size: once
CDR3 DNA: TGTGCCAGCAGCTTAGGAGTCAGTTCCCTTGGCTACACCTTC
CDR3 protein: CASSLGVSSLGYTF

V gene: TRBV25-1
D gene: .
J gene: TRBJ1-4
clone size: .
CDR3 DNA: TGTGCCAGCAGTGAGACACGGCCAAAAGGGGAAAAACTGTTTTTT
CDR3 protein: CASSETRPKGEKLFF

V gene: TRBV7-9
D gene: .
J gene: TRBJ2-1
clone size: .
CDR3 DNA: TGTGCCAGCAGCTTTCGACAGTACAATGAGCAGTTCTTC
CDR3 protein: CASSFRQYNEQFF

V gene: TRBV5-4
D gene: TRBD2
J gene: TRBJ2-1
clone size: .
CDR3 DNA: TGTGCCAGCAGCCGTCCCGGGACTAGCGACAATGAGCAGTTCTTC
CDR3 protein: CASSRPGTSDNEQFF

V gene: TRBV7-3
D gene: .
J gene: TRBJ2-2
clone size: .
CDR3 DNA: TGTGCCAGCAGCCGAATGCGTGGGTCGGGCGGCACCGGGGAGCTGTTTTTT
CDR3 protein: CASSRMRGSGGTGELFF

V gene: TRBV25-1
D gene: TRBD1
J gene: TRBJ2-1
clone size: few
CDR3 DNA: TGTGCCAGCAGTGAGCGAGGGACAGGGTCGGGCAATGAGCAGTTCTTC
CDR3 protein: CASSERGTGSGNEQFF

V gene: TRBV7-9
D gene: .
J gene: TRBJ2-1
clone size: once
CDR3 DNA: TGTGCCAGCAGTTTGTCCGGGGAATACAATGAGCAGTTCTTC
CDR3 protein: CASSLSGEYNEQFF